This T cell receptor beta chain was sequenced for a study of blood T cells in healthy people across ages. Turning to the study itself: Per two T cells, about one barcoded beta molecule was captured through template switching.

The donors, aged roughly 6 to 100, were healthy Caucasians from Russia. A minimum of 7 million PBMCs was isolated per sample. The use of a sample-barcoded 5' primer and a J-beta primer mix characterized a second PCR of roughly 6 to 12 cycles. Every individual sample yielded 2.5 million or more paired-end reads (each containing CDR3). One entry per CDR3 protein, called by TCRdb with MiXCR from the 5' RACE reads. The profile shows approximately 800,000 distinct CDR3 sequences, 35% to 40% of them singletons. The CDR3 totals 15 residues. The V gene lost 0 bases and the J gene lost 7 bases, with 14 bases spanning the gap. CDR1 and CDR2 (germline): SGDLS, YYNGEE.

The sample consisted of blood. This rearrangement joins TRBV9 to TRBJ2-1, with D tentatively TRBD1 (6 bases). The TCR comes from a man aged 18 to 30 in good health. This chain's CDR3 is CASSVVGTRSNEQFF. For the CDR3, the DNA is TGTGCCAGCAGCGTAGTCGGGACAAGGTCGAATGAGCAGTTCTTC.